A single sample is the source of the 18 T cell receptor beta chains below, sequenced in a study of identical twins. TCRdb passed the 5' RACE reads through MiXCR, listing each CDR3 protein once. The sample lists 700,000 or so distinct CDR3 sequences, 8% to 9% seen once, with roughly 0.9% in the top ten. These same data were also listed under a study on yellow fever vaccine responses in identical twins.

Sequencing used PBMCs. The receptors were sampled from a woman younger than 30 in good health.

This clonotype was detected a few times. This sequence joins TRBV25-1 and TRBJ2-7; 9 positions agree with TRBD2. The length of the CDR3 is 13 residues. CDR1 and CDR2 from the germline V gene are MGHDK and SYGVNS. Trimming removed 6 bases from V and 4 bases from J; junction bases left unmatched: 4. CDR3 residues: CASRGGLAYEQYF. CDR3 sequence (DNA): TGTGCCAGCAGAGGGGGACTAGCATACGAGCAGTACTTC.

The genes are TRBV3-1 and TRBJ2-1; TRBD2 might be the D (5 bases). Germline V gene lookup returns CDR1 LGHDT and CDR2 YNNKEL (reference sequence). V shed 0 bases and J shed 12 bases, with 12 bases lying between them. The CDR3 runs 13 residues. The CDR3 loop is CASSQDLARGQFF. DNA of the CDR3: TGTGCCAGCAGCCAAGATCTGGCCCGGGGGCAGTTCTTC.

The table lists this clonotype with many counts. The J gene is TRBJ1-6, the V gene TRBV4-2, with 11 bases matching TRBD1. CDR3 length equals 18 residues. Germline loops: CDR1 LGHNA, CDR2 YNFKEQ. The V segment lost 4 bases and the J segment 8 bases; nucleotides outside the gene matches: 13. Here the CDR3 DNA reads TGTGCCAGCAGCCCTAGAAGCCGAGAGGGACAGGGGGATTCACCCCTCCACTTT. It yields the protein CASSPRSREGQGDSPLHF.

The chain's CDR3 is CSVGLGGPGANVLTF. CDR3 nucleotide sequence: TGCAGCGTTGGGTTGGGAGGGCCCGGGGCCAACGTCCTGACTTTC. V gene TRBV29-1 combines with J gene TRBJ2-6, with TRBD2 matching 7 bases. This CDR3 has 15 amino acids. Germline V CDR1 and CDR2: SQVTM, ANQGSEA. Trimming took 4 bases from V and 4 from J; bases not matched to a gene: 7. Drawing the rest from reference TRBV29-1 and TRBJ2-6, the complete variable domain is SAVISQKPSRDICQRGTSLTIQCQVDSQVTMMFWYRQQPGQSLTLIATANQGSEATYESGFVIDKFPISRPNLTFSTLTVSNMSPEDSSIYLCSVGLGGPGANVLTFGAGSRLTVL.

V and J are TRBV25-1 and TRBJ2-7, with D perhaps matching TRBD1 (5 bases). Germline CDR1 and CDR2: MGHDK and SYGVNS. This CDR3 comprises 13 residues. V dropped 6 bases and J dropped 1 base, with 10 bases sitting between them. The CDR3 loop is CASRTVGSYEQYF. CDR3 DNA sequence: TGTGCCAGCAGGACAGTGGGTTCCTACGAGCAGTACTTC.

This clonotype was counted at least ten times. The CDR3, as DNA: TGTGCCAGCAGCCCTATAGCGGGGGGCCGGAATGAGCAGTTCTTC. Protein sequence: CASSPIAGGRNEQFF. The genes are TRBV6-2 or TRBV6-3 and TRBJ2-1; 10 bases are shared with TRBD2. The CDR3 is 15 residues long. CDR1 and CDR2 from the germline V gene are MNHEY and SVGEGT. The V and J ends lost 6 bases and 7 bases, in that order; junction bases with no gene match: 9.

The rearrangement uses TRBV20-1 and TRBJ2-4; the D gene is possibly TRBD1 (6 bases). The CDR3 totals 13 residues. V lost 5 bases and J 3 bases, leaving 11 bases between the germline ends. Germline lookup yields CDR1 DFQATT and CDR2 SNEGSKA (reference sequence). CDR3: CSAFKDSKNIQYF. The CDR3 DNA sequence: TGCAGTGCTTTTAAGGACAGCAAAAACATTCAGTACTTC.

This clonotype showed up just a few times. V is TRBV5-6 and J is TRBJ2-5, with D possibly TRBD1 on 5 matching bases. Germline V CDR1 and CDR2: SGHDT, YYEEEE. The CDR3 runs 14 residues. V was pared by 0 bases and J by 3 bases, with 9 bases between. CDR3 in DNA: TGTGCCAGCAGCTTGGTGCAGACAGAAGAGACCCAGTACTTC. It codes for CASSLVQTEETQYF. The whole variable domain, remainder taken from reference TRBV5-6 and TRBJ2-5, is DAGVTQSPTHLIKTRGQQVTLRCSPKSGHDTVSWYQQALGQGPQFIFQYYEEEERQRGNFPDRFSGHQFPNYSSELNVNALLLGDSALYLCASSLVQTEETQYFGPGTRLLVL.

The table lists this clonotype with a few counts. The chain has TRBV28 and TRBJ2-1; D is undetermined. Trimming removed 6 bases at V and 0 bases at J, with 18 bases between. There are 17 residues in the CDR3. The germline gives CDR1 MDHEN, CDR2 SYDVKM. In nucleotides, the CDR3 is TGTGCCAGCAGCTCCCCCTGGGTACAGCTCTCCTACAATGAGCAGTTCTTC. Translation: CASSSPWVQLSYNEQFF. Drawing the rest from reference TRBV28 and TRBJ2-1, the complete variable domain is DVKVTQSSRYLVKRTGEKVFLECVQDMDHENMFWYRQDPGLGLRLIYFSYDVKMKEKGDIPEGYSVSREKKERFSLILESASTNQTSMYLCASSSPWVQLSYNEQFFGPGTRLTVL.

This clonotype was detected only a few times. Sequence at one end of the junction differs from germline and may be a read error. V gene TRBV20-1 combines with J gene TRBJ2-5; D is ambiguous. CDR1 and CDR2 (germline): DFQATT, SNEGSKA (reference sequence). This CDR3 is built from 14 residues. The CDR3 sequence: CSARGARGQETQYF. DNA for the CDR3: TGCAGTGCCAGAGGTGCCCGTGGACAAGAGACCCAGTACTTC.

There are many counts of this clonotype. CDR3: CSATGQEGVSVLAKNIQYF. The CDR3 nucleotides are TGCAGTGCTACAGGACAGGAAGGCGTATCTGTTCTAGCCAAAAACATTCAGTACTTC. The chain is built from TRBV20-1 and TRBJ2-4; 7 bases fit TRBD1. The CDR3 consists of 19 residues. Looked up from germline, CDR1 is DFQATT and CDR2 is SNEGSKA (reference sequence). J lost 0 bases, V lost 4 bases, and 18 bases had no gene match.

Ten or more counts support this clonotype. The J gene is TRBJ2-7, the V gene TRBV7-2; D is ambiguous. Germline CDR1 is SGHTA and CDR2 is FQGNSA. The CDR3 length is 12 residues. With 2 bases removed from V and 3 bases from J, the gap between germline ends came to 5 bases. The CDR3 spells CASSLQRYEQYF. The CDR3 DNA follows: TGTGCCAGCAGCTTACAGCGCTACGAGCAGTACTTC.

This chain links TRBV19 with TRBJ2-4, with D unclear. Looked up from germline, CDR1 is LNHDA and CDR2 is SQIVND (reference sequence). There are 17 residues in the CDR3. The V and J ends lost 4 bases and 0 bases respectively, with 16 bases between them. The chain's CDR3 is CASSNVDGQLAKNIQYF. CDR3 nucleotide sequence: TGTGCCAGTAGTAACGTCGATGGGCAGCTAGCCAAAAACATTCAGTACTTC.

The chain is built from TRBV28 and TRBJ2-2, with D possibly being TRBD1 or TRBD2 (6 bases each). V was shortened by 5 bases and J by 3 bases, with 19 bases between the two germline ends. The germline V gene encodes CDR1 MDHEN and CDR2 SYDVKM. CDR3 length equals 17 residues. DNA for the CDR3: TGTGCCAGCAGTCCCCTTGCCGGGGGCGAACACACCGGGGAGCTGTTTTTT. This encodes CASSPLAGGEHTGELFF.

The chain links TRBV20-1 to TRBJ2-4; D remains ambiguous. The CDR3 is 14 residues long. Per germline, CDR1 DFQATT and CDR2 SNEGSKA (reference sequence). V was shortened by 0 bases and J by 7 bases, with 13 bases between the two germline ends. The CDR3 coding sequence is TGCAGTGCTAGAGATTGGAGCTCGAGTAACATTCAGTACTTC. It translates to CSARDWSSSNIQYF.

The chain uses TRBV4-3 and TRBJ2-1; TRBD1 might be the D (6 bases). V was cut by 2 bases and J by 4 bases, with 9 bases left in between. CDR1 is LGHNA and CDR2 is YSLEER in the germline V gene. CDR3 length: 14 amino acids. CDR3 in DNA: TGCGCCAGCAGCCAACAGCAGGGGTACAATGAGCAGTTCTTC. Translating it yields CASSQQQGYNEQFF.

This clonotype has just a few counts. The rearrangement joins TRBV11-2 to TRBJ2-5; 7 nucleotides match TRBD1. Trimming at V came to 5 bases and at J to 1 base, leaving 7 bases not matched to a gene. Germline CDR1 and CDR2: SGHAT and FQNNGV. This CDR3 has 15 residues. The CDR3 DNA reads TGTGCCAGCAGCCTTTACAGGGGCTTCCAAGAGACCCAGTACTTC. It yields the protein CASSLYRGFQETQYF.

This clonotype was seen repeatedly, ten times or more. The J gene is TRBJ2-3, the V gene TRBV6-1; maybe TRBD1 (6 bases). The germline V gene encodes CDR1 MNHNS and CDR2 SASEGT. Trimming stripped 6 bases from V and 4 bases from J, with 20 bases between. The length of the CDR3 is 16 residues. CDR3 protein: CASSPDGGRGPDTQYF. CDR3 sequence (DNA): TGTGCCAGCAGCCCCGATGGGGGCAGGGGACCAGATACGCAGTATTTT.